Listed below are T cell receptor beta chains from one sample, sequenced in a study of cytomegalovirus exposure and HLA in healthy donors. Only in-frame clones appear in the TCRdb table, and some are missing; sequencing was by immunoSEQ multiplex PCR. Among about 190,000 clones, 75% to 90% were seen once, and the ten largest hold 1%. Material: PBMCs. The source of these receptors is a boy aged 2 to 9 in good health and CMV-seronegative. CDR3s include the opening cysteine and the closing phenylalanine or tryptophan. A D gene is named only where the DNA matches it firmly. Expanded clones are given a class, and other clones once, few, many or no size at all.

once,TRBV7-9,TRBJ1-6,TRBD1,TGTGCCAGCAGCTTACTGACAGGGGATTCACCCCTCCACTTT,CASSLLTGDSPLHF
NA,TRBV5-4,TRBJ1-4,NA,TGTGCCAGCAGCTTGAAATCTGCGAGACTCCTCGAAAATGAAAAACTGTTTTTT,CASSLKSARLLENEKLFF
NA,TRBV10-1,TRBJ2-5,TRBD1,TGCGCCAGCAGTGAGTCGACACAGGGGGAGACCCAGTACTTC,CASSESTQGETQYF
NA,TRBV19,TRBJ1-3,NA,TGTGCCAGTATGGGGGGAGTCTCTGGAAACACCATATATTTT,CASMGGVSGNTIYF
NA,TRBV27,TRBJ2-7,TRBD1,TGTGCCAGCAGTCCGGGACAGGGCTACGAGCAGTACTTC,CASSPGQGYEQYF
NA,TRBV6-6,TRBJ2-3,NA,TGTGCCAGCAGTCTCCTCACAGATACGCAGTATTTT,CASSLLTDTQYF
NA,TRBV27,TRBJ2-3,NA,TGTGCCAGCAGTTCAACAGAGTTTACTAGCACAGATACGCAGTATTTT,CASSSTEFTSTDTQYF
NA,TRBV5-1,TRBJ2-1,TRBD2,TGCGCCAGCAGTTCCAGGACTAGCGGGTTCCACAATGAGCAGTTCTTC,CASSSRTSGFHNEQFF
NA,TRBV10-3,TRBJ2-1,NA,TGTGCCATCAGTTGGACTGGAAAGGCCTACAATGAGCAGTTCTTC,CAISWTGKAYNEQFF
NA,TRBV27,TRBJ2-1,TRBD2,TGTGCCAGCAGCGTTGGGACTAGCGGGGCCTCCTACAATGAGCAGTTCTTC,CASSVGTSGASYNEQFF
NA,TRBV28,TRBJ1-2,NA,TGTGCCAGCAGTTTACCAGGGAGGGAAAACTATGGCTACACCTTC,CASSLPGRENYGYTF
NA,TRBV27,TRBJ2-7,NA,TGTGCCACCACAACAGGGACGCGAGGCGAGCAGTACTTC,CATTTGTRGEQYF
NA,TRBV19,TRBJ2-3,TRBD1,TGTGCCAGTACTCGACAGGGGTCTAGCACAGATACGCAGTATTTT,CASTRQGSSTDTQYF
NA,TRBV19,TRBJ2-4,NA,TGTGCCAGTAGTCAAGGGCTAGCACAGAACATTCAGTACTTC,CASSQGLAQNIQYF
NA,TRBV7-9,TRBJ1-4,TRBD1,TGTGCCAGCAGCGGGGGGACAGGAAGAACGTTT,CASSGGTGRTF
NA,TRBV15,TRBJ1-2,NA,TGTGCCACCAGCAGAGATCCGGGGGTCTATGGCTACACCTTC,CATSRDPGVYGYTF
few,TRBV6-1,TRBJ2-7,NA,TGTGCCAGCAGTGGTCTAACGGACTCGTCCTACGAGCAGTACTTC,CASSGLTDSSYEQYF